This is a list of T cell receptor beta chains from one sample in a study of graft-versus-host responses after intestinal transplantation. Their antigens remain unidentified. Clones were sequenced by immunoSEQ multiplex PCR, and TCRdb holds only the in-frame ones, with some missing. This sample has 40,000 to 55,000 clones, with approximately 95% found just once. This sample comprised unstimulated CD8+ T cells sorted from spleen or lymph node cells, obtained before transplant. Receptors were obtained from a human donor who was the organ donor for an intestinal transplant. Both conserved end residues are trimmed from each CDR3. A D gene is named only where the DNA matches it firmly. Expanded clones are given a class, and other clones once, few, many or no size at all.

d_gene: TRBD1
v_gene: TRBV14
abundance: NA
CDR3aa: ASSQRDRSYEQY

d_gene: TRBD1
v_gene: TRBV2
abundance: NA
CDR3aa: ASRKDRRTGRDTEAF

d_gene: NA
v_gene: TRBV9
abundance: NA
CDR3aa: ASSVDGYEQY

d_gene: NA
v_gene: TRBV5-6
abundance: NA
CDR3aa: ASSILLRVNQPQH

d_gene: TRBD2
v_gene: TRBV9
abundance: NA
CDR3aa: ASSESGGGTDTQY

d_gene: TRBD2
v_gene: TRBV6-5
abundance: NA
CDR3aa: ASGTSGYNEQF

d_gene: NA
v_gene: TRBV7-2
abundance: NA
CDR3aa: ASSLAAVSSYEQY

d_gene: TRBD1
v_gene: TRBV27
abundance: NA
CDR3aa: ASSRDSGGLTEAF

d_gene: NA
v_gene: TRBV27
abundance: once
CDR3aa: ASSPNPTGFSYGYT

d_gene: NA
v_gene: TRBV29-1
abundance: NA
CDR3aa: SVEEDGQGPSFVNTEAF

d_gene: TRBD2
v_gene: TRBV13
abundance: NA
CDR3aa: ASSSRPSVGAGAQETQY

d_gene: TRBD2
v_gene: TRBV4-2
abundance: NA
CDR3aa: ASSQIETSGAYEQY

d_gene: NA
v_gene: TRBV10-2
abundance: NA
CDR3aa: ASTSSVDEQF

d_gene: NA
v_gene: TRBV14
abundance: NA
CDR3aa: ASSFMEAAAQTDQY

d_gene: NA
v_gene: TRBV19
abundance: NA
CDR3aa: ATMRSNYGYT

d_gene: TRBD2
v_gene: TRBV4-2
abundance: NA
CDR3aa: ASSPGVGGFEQY

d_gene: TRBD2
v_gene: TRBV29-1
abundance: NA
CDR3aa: SVGEGVHIQY

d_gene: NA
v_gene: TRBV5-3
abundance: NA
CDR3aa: ARSFDSKLF

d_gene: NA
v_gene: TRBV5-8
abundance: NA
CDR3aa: ASSLYFAGQNTEAF

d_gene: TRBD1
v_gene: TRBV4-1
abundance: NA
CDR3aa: ASSQEPGTGNYEQY

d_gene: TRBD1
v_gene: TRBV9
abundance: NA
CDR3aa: ASSKHGTGNTEAF

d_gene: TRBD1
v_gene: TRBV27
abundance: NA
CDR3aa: ASSQLRDSVYEQY

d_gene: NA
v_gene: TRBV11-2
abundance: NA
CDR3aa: ASSLDPDSTGELF

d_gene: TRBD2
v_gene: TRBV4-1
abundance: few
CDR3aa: ASSQAGLAGGEQF

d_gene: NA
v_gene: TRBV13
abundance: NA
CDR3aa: ASSLGIARGQY

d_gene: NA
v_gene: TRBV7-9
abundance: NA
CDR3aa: ASSPKDSTSNSPLH

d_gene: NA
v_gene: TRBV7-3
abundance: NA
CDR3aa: ASSLEGITGSNYGYT

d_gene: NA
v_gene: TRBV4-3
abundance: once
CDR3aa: ASSGITGINYGYT

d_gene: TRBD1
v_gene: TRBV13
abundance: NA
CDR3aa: ASSLGRTRDSKSYGYT